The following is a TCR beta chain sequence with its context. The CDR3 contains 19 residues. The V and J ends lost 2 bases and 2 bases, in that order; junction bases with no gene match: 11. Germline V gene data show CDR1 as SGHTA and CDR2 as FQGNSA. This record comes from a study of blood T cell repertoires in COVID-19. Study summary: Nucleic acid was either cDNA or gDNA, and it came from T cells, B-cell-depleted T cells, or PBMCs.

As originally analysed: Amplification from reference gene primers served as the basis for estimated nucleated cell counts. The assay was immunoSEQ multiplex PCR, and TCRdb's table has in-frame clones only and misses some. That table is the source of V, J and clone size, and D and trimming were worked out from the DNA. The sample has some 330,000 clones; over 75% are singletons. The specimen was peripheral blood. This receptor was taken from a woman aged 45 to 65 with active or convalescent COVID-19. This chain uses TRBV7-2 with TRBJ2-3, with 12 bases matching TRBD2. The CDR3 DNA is TGTGCCAGCAGCTTAAGGGAGAGGACTAGCGGGGACATCACAGATACGCAGTATTTT. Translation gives CASSLRERTSGDITDTQYF.